Included here is one TCR beta chain sequence, with context. The sample holds many counts of this clonotype. Its antigen is unknown. Nothing much larger sits one base from this clone, and base qualities are not available. This sample stems from a study of response to subunit inactivated influenza vaccine (dated by TCRdb to the late 2010s). Some background on the complete study: The study used deep quantitative T cell receptor repertoire profiling to track responses to a trivalent subunit inactivated influenza vaccine.

The research as a whole found: It was suggested by the authors that each seasonal influenza vaccination may recruit only a limited number of new T cells.

Receptors were amplified or captured by RT-PCR. Sequenced on an Illumina HiSeq 2500. TCRdb reprocessing: public reads trimmed at Q25 with fastp, clones called with MiXCR, in-frame beta chains kept. Under each unique CDR3 protein, matching rows form one entry showing the most common genes and DNA. The sample data list hundreds of thousands of distinct CDR3 sequences, and 15% to 18% of these were observed just once. Under 14% of the sample comes from the top ten. V is pared back by 4 bases and J by 4 bases, with 11 bases lying between the germline termini. The CDR3 has 13 amino acids, counting the end cysteine and phenylalanine. Solely the CDR3 DNA is kept, with 39 bases framed from the first base. CDR1 and CDR2, per the germline V gene, are SGHRS and YFSETQ.

The V and J genes are TRBV5-1 and TRBJ1-2; TRBD1 is a weak D gene call, 5 bases matching. This TCR derives from a man in his fifties or sixties who received an inactivated influenza vaccine. Donor details come from another sample of the same person, matched by shared clones. Material: PBMCs from blood, obtained 11 to 12 days after vaccination. Here is the DNA: TGCGCCAGCAGCCAGGGACGCCTCTATGGCTACACCTTC. The encoded protein is CASSQGRLYGYTF. Where the CDR3 stops, the reference TRBV5-1 and TRBJ1-2 genes take over; the full variable domain is KAGVTQTPRYLIKTRGQQVTLSCSPISGHRSVSWYQQTPGQGLQFLFEYFSETQRNKGNFPGRFSGRQFSNSRSEMNVSTLELGDSALYLCASSQGRLYGYTFGSGTRLTVV.